A single sample gave rise to the 11 T cell receptor beta chains below, sequenced in a study of CD8 T cells in ankylosing spondylitis. Study results and limitations: One TCR beta motif, made up of under ten highly homologous variants, appeared characteristic of ankylosing spondylitis blood.

Their cognate antigens are unknown. A single record per CDR3 protein comes from TCRdb applying MiXCR to the 5' RACE reads. Among 670,000 or so distinct CDR3 sequences listed, roughly 19% were seen once. The sample taken for sequencing was blood, either unsorted or a sorted T cell fraction (not recorded which). The source is a male donor with ankylosing spondylitis.

The chain has TRBV9 and TRBJ1-3, with D uncertain. The CDR3 has 14 amino acids. Germline assignment: CDR1 SGDLS and CDR2 YYNGEE. V lost 10 bases to trimming and J lost 2 bases, with 16 bases between them. In nucleotides, the CDR3 is TGTGCCGGCCTATTGGAGAAGGCTGGAAACACCATATATTTT. Encoded protein: CAGLLEKAGNTIYF. The full variable domain, with the rest looked up from reference TRBV9 and TRBJ1-3, is DSGVTQTPKHLITATGQRVTLRCSPRSGDLSVYWYQQSLDQGLQFLIQYYNGEERAKGNILERFSAQQFPDLHSELNLSSLELGDSALYFCAGLLEKAGNTIYFGEGSWLTVV.

This rearrangement joins TRBV12-3 or TRBV12-4 to TRBJ2-7; no reliable D call. This CDR3 is built from 11 residues. V was cut by 7 bases and J by 4 bases, with 8 bases left in between. The CDR3 DNA is TGTGCCAGCATGGTAGGTTACGAGCAGTACTTC. Encoded protein: CASMVGYEQYF.

The chain employs TRBV4-1 and TRBJ1-4, with unresolved D. V dropped 2 bases and J dropped 0 bases, with 1 base sitting between them. This CDR3 is 13 amino acids long. Germline CDR1 is MGHRA and CDR2 is YSYEKL. The chain's CDR3 is CASSQPTNEKLFF. In nucleotides, the CDR3 is TGCGCCAGCAGCCAACCAACTAATGAAAAACTGTTTTTT.

There are a few counts of this clonotype. Germline is not matched at one junction end, which may reflect a read error. The genes are TRBV4-1 and TRBJ2-7, with no clear D. Germline CDR1 MGHRA, CDR2 YSYEKL. This CDR3 region has 12 residues. The CDR3 spells CASSQESGRPWF. The CDR3 nucleotides are TGCGCCAGCAGCCAAGAATCTGGACGGCCATGGTTC.

This clonotype came up many times. J is TRBJ1-3 and V is TRBV12-3 or TRBV12-4; 10 bases are shared with TRBD1. The V gene end was trimmed by 8 bases and the J gene end by 0 bases; junction bases not matched to a gene: 1. CDR3 length: 14 residues. The CDR3, as DNA: TGTGCCAGCCGGACAGGGGGCTCTGGAAACACCATATATTTT. Translating gives CASRTGGSGNTIYF.

This clonotype was recorded a few times. V usage is TRBV3-1 and J usage is TRBJ2-7, with 9 bases identical to TRBD1. Germline V lookup: CDR1 LGHDT, CDR2 YNNKEL (reference sequence). Losses at the gene ends were 6 bases for V and 3 bases for J; bases not matched to a gene: 9. The CDR3 runs to 15 residues. The CDR3 nucleotides are TGTGCCAGCAGACGCCAGACAGGGGGTAGCTACGAGCAGTACTTC. Amino acid sequence: CASRRQTGGSYEQYF.

The chain is built from TRBV20-1 and TRBJ2-3; maybe TRBD1 (6 bases). Germline values: CDR1 DFQATT, CDR2 SNEGSKA (reference sequence). V dropped 6 bases and J dropped 6 bases, with 22 bases sitting between them. The CDR3 is 15 residues long. The CDR3 here is CSAVTGTNKVDTQYF. For the CDR3, the DNA is TGCAGTGCGGTGACCGGGACAAACAAGGTTGATACGCAGTATTTT.

The V call is TRBV5-1, the J call TRBJ1-3; no clear D. Germline values: CDR1 SGHRS, CDR2 YFSETQ. Trimming left V 2 bases short and J 4 bases short, with 13 bases between. The CDR3 is 15 residues long. CDR3: CASSFLGLDGNTIYF. The CDR3 nucleotides read TGCGCCAGCAGCTTTCTGGGTTTGGACGGAAACACCATATATTTT.

The V and J genes are TRBV5-1 and TRBJ2-3; 7 bases match TRBD1. V lost 0 bases, J lost 1 base, and 5 bases stayed unmatched. The CDR3 extends over 16 amino acids. The germline V gene encodes CDR1 SGHRS and CDR2 YFSETQ. The CDR3 here is CASSLGPGQGTDTQYF. The CDR3 coding sequence is TGCGCCAGCAGCTTGGGGCCCGGACAGGGCACAGATACGCAGTATTTT.

V is TRBV3-1 and J is TRBJ1-1; 8 bases are shared with TRBD1. Germline CDR1 and CDR2: LGHDT and YNNKEL (reference sequence). This CDR3 contains 16 residues. The V and J ends lost 0 bases and 11 bases, in that order; junction bases with no gene match: 14. CDR3 in amino acids: CASSQEGTGAFNSAFF. CDR3 nucleotides: TGTGCCAGCAGCCAAGAAGGGACAGGTGCCTTTAACAGCGCTTTCTTT.

This clonotype was detected a few times. The chain joins TRBV5-5 to TRBJ1-3; D is unresolved. The CDR3 has 15 amino acids. V was trimmed by 4 bases and J by 0 bases, leaving 11 bases between them. Germline V gene lookup returns CDR1 SGHKS and CDR2 YYEKEE (reference sequence). Written as DNA, the CDR3 is TGTGCCAGCAGCACGCAGAAAGACTCTGGAAACACCATATATTTT. This gives the protein CASSTQKDSGNTIYF.